This TCR beta chain was recorded in a study of T cells after yellow fever vaccination. Study-wide results and caveats: The booster response re-showed most primary clones: over 95% CD4, approximately 86% CD8. A small proportion of clonotypes was detected in both the CD4 and CD8 compartments. Peak timing came faster in the weaker secondary response, day 5 versus 15.

Production of TCR cDNA was by 5'RACE template switching, which also added a universal primer site and UMIs. MiXCR was run by TCRdb on the 5' RACE reads, yielding one entry per CDR3 protein. Of under 550,000 distinct CDR3 sequences in the sample, 21% were seen once. The sample holds a few counts of this clonotype. The antigen is undetermined. Germline values: CDR1 SQVTM, CDR2 ANQGSEA. Trimming left V 7 bases short and J 1 base short, with 10 bases between. The CDR3 is 13 amino acids. This chain links TRBV29-1 with TRBJ2-2; D is unclear. This TCR was recovered from a man between 18 and 35 years old who received the YFV17D yellow fever vaccine. Sequenced material: PBMCs, taken 21 days after the first yellow fever vaccination. The CDR3 bases are TGCAGCGCACGGGTACAGAACACCGGGGAGCTGTTTTTT. Its translation: CSARVQNTGELFF.